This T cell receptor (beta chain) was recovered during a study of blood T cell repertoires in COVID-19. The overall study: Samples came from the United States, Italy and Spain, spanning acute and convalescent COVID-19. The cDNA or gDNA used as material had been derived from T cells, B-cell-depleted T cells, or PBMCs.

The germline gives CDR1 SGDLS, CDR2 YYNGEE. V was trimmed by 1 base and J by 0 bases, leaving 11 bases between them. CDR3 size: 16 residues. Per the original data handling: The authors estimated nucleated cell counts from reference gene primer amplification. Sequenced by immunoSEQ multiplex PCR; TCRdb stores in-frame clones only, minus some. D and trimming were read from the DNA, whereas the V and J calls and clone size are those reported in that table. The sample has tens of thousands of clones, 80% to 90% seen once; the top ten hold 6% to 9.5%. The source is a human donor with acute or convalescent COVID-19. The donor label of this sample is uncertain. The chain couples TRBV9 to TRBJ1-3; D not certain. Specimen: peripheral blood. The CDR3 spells CASSVSAALSGNTIYF. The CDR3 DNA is TGTGCCAGCAGCGTAAGCGCGGCCCTCTCTGGAAACACCATATATTTT.